This T cell receptor beta chain is drawn from a study of beta chain features in type 1 diabetes. The entirety of the isolated RNA underwent reverse transcription, so expressed TCRB transcripts were sequenced. The table came from immunoSEQ multiplex PCR; TCRdb's copy has only in-frame clones and leaves some out. This sample has about 270,000 clones; approximately 14% occur once, and the top ten carry over 0.015%. V was clipped by 8 bases and J by 5 bases; unmatched bases: 8. This CDR3 region has 12 residues. Germline-derived CDR1 and CDR2 are SQVTM and ANQGSEA. Overall study results and limits: Moderate but significant shortening of TCRB CDR3s was recorded in all four CD4+ subsets from Type 1 diabetes patients.

Notes on this clone: Antigen unknown.

This chain uses TRBV29-1 with TRBJ2-5, with 7 bases that match TRBD2. Sequencing was performed on naive CD4+ T cells from blood. The TCR was taken from a man aged 25-45 years with type 1 diabetes. The CDR3 loop is CSLSGGDETQYF. The CDR3 DNA is TGCAGCCTATCGGGAGGCGATGAGACCCAGTACTTC.